The subject of this entry is one TCR beta chain. Its cognate antigen is unknown. The sample holds other DNA sequences that translate to the same CDR3. This entry belongs to a study of shared clonotypes between healthy human individuals. The CDR3 is 15 residues long. V shed 2 bases and J shed 0 bases, with 11 bases lying between them. Germline lookup yields CDR1 MNHEY and CDR2 SMNVEV (reference sequence). Measured with immunoSEQ multiplex PCR; TCRdb has only the in-frame clones, and not every one. This sample carries roughly 2,500,000 clones, roughly 93% of them seen once, and the ten largest clones take approximately 0.35%. Whole-study findings and limits: Naive subsets tended to show greater estimated richness than memory subsets. With four donors compared, 5% to 5.5% of naive CD4 clonotypes were shared.

Sequencing was performed on naive CD4+ T cells from PBMCs. Subset: CD45RA+ positively selected. This sequence originates from a man between 18 and 29 years old in good health. Some clones in this sample may be carry-over from other donors' samples. The rearrangement joins TRBV27 to TRBJ2-7, with D tentatively TRBD2 (6 bases). CDR3 bases: TGTGCCAGCAGTTTAGCGGGGAGGCCCTCCTACGAGCAGTACTTC. Its translation is CASSLAGRPSYEQYF.